These T cell receptor beta chains were read from a single sample in a study of response to subunit inactivated influenza vaccine. TCRdb called the RT-PCR reads again in MiXCR, with one record for every CDR3 protein. Of 700,000 to 900,000 distinct CDR3 sequences listed, around 20% are singletons. The sample in question was PBMCs from blood, obtained roughly 5 days after vaccination. All receptors come from a man in his forties or fifties who received an inactivated influenza vaccine. Each CDR3 is given with its conserved first and last residue. Fields, in order: D gene, V gene, J gene, clone size, CDR3 DNA, CDR3 protein. A D gene is named only where the DNA matches it firmly. The size field is filled for only some rows; it gives once, few, many or a size class.

TRBD1,TRBV4-2,TRBJ2-3,NA,TGTGCCAGCAGCCAAGAAAGGGGGCAATACACAGATACGCAGTATTTT,CASSQERGQYTDTQYF
NA,TRBV6-7,TRBJ2-5,NA,TGTGCCAGCAGTTACCAGTCGGACGTACGTGGGGAAGAGACCCAGTACTTC,CASSYQSDVRGEETQYF
TRBD2,TRBV10-3,TRBJ2-1,NA,TGTGCCATCAGTCCATCTAGCGGGAGGGCCGGGAATGAGCAGTTCTTC,CAISPSSGRAGNEQFF
TRBD2,TRBV29-1,TRBJ2-1,NA,TGCAGCGTCGTTCGACTAGCCGGTTCCTACAATGAGCAGTTCTTC,CSVVRLAGSYNEQFF
NA,TRBV28,TRBJ1-2,NA,TGTGCCAGCAGTTTAGGGGGGAAGGTCTATGGCTACACCTTC,CASSLGGKVYGYTF
NA,TRBV18,TRBJ1-3,many,TGTGCCAGCTCACCACCGATGGCGGGGCTCTCTGGAAACACCATATATTTT,CASSPPMAGLSGNTIYF
TRBD1,TRBV29-1,TRBJ2-2,NA,TGCAGCGTTGAAGATCGTCACAGGGGGAACACCGGGGAGCTGTTTTTT,CSVEDRHRGNTGELFF
NA,TRBV14,TRBJ2-5,few,TGTGCCAGCAGCCAAGGAGGAGAAGAGACCCAGTACTTC,CASSQGGEETQYF
TRBD1,TRBV20-1,TRBJ2-3,NA,TGCAGTGCAACCGGGACAGGAACATCTGATACGCAGTATTTT,CSATGTGTSDTQYF
NA,TRBV28,TRBJ2-1,NA,TGTGCCAGCGGGACGGATGGTGGTGATGAGCAGTTCTTC,CASGTDGGDEQFF
TRBD1,TRBV28,TRBJ1-4,NA,TGTGCCAGCAGTTTGCAGGGGGTGAGGGAAAAACTGTTTTTT,CASSLQGVREKLFF
TRBD2,TRBV7-9,TRBJ2-5,many,TGTGCCAGCAGCCCGACTAGCGTTCAAGAGACCCAGTACTTC,CASSPTSVQETQYF
NA,TRBV6-1,TRBJ2-3,few,TGTGCCAGCAGCCTATATAGCCAGGGGTTAAGCACAGATACGCAGTATTTT,CASSLYSQGLSTDTQYF
NA,TRBV19,TRBJ1-4,few,TGTGCCAGTAGTACGCAGAGTTCTAATGAAAAACTGTTTTTT,CASSTQSSNEKLFF
NA,TRBV12-3/TRBV12-4,TRBJ1-2,few,NA,CASSFLAVDGYTF
TRBD1,TRBV4-3,TRBJ2-4,many,TGCGCCAGCAGCCAAGGACAGGGGCCCAAAAACATTCAGTACTTC,CASSQGQGPKNIQYF
TRBD2,TRBV28,TRBJ2-1,NA,TGTGCCAGCAGGACGGGACTAAACCCACCCTTAGCCAATGAGCAGTTCTTC,CASRTGLNPPLANEQFF
TRBD2,TRBV15,TRBJ2-7,few,TGTGCCACCAGCAATAGCGGGAGTGCGGACCACGAGCAGTACTTC,CATSNSGSADHEQYF
TRBD2,TRBV20-1,TRBJ2-2,few,TGCAGTGCTAGGAAGCGGGAGGAAAGGTTCGGCGGGGAGCTGTTTTTT,CSARKREERFGGELFF
NA,TRBV29-1,TRBJ1-1,NA,TGCAGCGTCCCCAGGGGAGCCTTCCCCTTCGATGAAGCTTTCTTT,CSVPRGAFPFDEAFF
TRBD2,TRBV11-2,TRBJ2-1,NA,TGTGCCAGCAGCTTAGGCCCCGTAGCGGGAGTTAGCTCCAATGAGCAGTTCTTC,CASSLGPVAGVSSNEQFF
NA,TRBV5-1,TRBJ2-7,few,TGCGCCAGCAGCTTAGTATCCGGGTTGAGAAGTGAGCAGTACTTC,CASSLVSGLRSEQYF
TRBD1,TRBV2,TRBJ2-7,NA,TGTGCCAGCAGCATAGGACAGGCAACTCAGTACGAGCAGTACTTC,CASSIGQATQYEQYF
NA,TRBV7-9,TRBJ2-1,few,TGTGCCAGCAGCTTATCGACTTCGCAAAATGAGCAGTTCTTC,CASSLSTSQNEQFF
NA,TRBV20-1,TRBJ2-3,NA,TGCAGTGCTAAAGGGAGGGGGGGCACAGATACGCAGTATTTT,CSAKGRGGTDTQYF
TRBD1,TRBV29-1,TRBJ2-2,few,TGCAGCGTTGCACTCGGGACAGGGGGGACCGGGGAGCTGTTTTTT,CSVALGTGGTGELFF
NA,TRBV5-5,TRBJ2-7,few,TGTGCCAGCAGCTTGAACTGGGGGGCAATGTACGAGCAGTACTTC,CASSLNWGAMYEQYF
NA,TRBV20-1,TRBJ2-7,many,TGCAGTGCTAGGACTCACTACGAGCAGTACTTC,CSARTHYEQYF
TRBD2,TRBV20-1,TRBJ2-7,NA,TGCAGTGCTAGGGATCCCGGGACGGGAGGCAACGAGCAGTACTTC,CSARDPGTGGNEQYF
NA,TRBV12-3/TRBV12-4,TRBJ2-7,many,TGTGCCAGCAGCCGATCCGAAGGGGACTACGAGCAGTACTTC,CASSRSEGDYEQYF
TRBD2,TRBV6-2/TRBV6-3,TRBJ2-1,NA,TGTGCCAGCAGTTACGGGATTACTAGCGGGGGCCGTTACAATGAGCAGTTCTTC,CASSYGITSGGRYNEQFF
TRBD2,TRBV5-8,TRBJ2-7,NA,TGTGCCAGCAGCCGTCGGACTAGCGGGAGGGTCTACGAGCAGTACTTC,CASSRRTSGRVYEQYF
TRBD1,TRBV11-2,TRBJ1-4,NA,TGTGCCAGCAGCTCTATCCTCATATCCGGGACAGGGACAGAAAAACTGTTTTTT,CASSSILISGTGTEKLFF
TRBD2,TRBV5-6,TRBJ2-2,few,TGTGCCAGCAGCTTGCCGATAGCGGGAGTTCTGGGGGAGCTGTTTTTT,CASSLPIAGVLGELFF
TRBD2,TRBV7-8,TRBJ2-1,NA,TGTGCCGGCAGCCCCCCGGGACTAGCAGTCTACAATGAGCAGTTCTTC,CAGSPPGLAVYNEQFF
NA,TRBV12-3/TRBV12-4,TRBJ2-3,many,TGTGCCAGCAGTTTAGTGGCAGATACGCAGTATTTT,CASSLVADTQYF
NA,TRBV5-1,TRBJ2-1,many,TGCGCCAGCAGCTTACACGGGGGGCGAAATGAGCAGTTCTTC,CASSLHGGRNEQFF
TRBD2,TRBV5-6,TRBJ2-1,NA,TGTGCCAGCAGCTTGAAGCGGGATGACAATGAGCAGTTCTTC,CASSLKRDDNEQFF
NA,TRBV27,TRBJ2-2,once,TGTGCCAGCAGACCCCTAGACCCCGGGGAGCTGTTTTTT,CASRPLDPGELFF
NA,TRBV28,TRBJ2-7,few,TGTGCCAGCAGTCCCCGAGTGCGGGCTTACGAGCAGTACTTC,CASSPRVRAYEQYF
NA,TRBV4-2,TRBJ1-5,NA,TGTGCCAGCAGCCGATTTTGGTACCCAGGGGAGTGTAATCAGCCCCAGCATTTT,CASSRFWYPGECNQPQHF
NA,TRBV28,TRBJ2-5,many,TGTGCCAGCAGCACGCAAGAGACCCAGTACTTC,CASSTQETQYF
NA,TRBV4-2,TRBJ1-2,NA,TGTGCCAGCAGCCAAGATCTACCGGAGAAGACTGGCTACACCTTC,CASSQDLPEKTGYTF
TRBD1,TRBV7-2,TRBJ1-6,few,TGTGCCAGCAGGATTCCTACAGGGGGCATCAATAATTCACCCCTCCACTTT,CASRIPTGGINNSPLHF
NA,TRBV14,TRBJ2-1,NA,TGTGCCAGCAGCCAAGGGCCGGTTTTCCCCTACAATGAGCAGTTCTTC,CASSQGPVFPYNEQFF
NA,TRBV4-1,TRBJ1-6,NA,TGCGCCAGCAGCGTCGCGGGGAATTCACCCCTCCACTTT,CASSVAGNSPLHF
TRBD1,TRBV6-2/TRBV6-3,TRBJ1-5,NA,TGTGCCAGCAGTCCTTTAAGGGAGGGGGCGAGGCAGCCCCAGCATTTT,CASSPLREGARQPQHF
TRBD1,TRBV20-1,TRBJ2-7,NA,TGCAGTGCTAGAGTGGTGGACAGGGGCCTCGAGCAGTACTTC,CSARVVDRGLEQYF
TRBD2,TRBV5-1,TRBJ2-1,NA,TGCGCCAGCAGCTTGGGTTCACTAGCGGGTTCCTCCTCCTACAATGAGCAGTTCTTC,CASSLGSLAGSSSYNEQFF
NA,TRBV12-3/TRBV12-4,TRBJ1-5,many,TGTGCCAGCAGTTTAGCGTCAGGGATTCAGCCCCAGCATTTT,CASSLASGIQPQHF
TRBD2,TRBV11-2,TRBJ2-3,NA,TGTGCCAGCAGCTTAGTATATCTAGCGGGGGGCGCAGATACGCAGTATTTT,CASSLVYLAGGADTQYF
NA,TRBV20-1,TRBJ1-5,NA,TGCAGTGCTAGAGTGGGGGAAAGGCAGCCCCAGCATTTT,CSARVGERQPQHF
NA,TRBV5-1,TRBJ2-3,few,TGCGCCAGCAGCTTGGCAAGGGTCAGAACAGATACGCAGTATTTT,CASSLARVRTDTQYF
NA,TRBV7-2,TRBJ2-1,NA,TGTGCCAGCAGCTTAGGTCCAGCTTCCTATAATGAGCAGTTCTTC,CASSLGPASYNEQFF
NA,TRBV28,TRBJ2-7,NA,TGTGCCAGCAGGGGCGGGCCCTACGAGCAGTACTTC,CASRGGPYEQYF